The 3 T cell receptor beta chains below come from one sample, sequenced in a study of CD8 T cells in Susac syndrome. RNA was extracted with the RNeasy kit, and a quantity of about 0.45 to 1 ug was reverse transcribed using random hexamers. Each CDR3 protein gets one entry after TCRdb re-called the immunoSEQ multiplex PCR reads with MiXCR. The repertoire consists of about 300,000 distinct CDR3 sequences, with 70% to 90% occurring once and the leading ten covering around 0.2%. The source material was CD8+ T cells from PBMCs. Receptors originate from a human donor with multiple sclerosis.

The J gene is TRBJ2-7, the V gene TRBV19; D is possibly TRBD2 (5 bases). V was cut by 4 bases and J by 0 bases, with 16 bases left in between. CDR1 is LNHDA and CDR2 is SQIVND in the germline V gene (reference sequence). CDR3 length equals 16 residues. The DNA of the CDR3 is TGTGCCAGTAGTACGTCGTCGGGGATCATCTCCTACGAGCAGTACTTC. Its translation: CASSTSSGIISYEQYF.

This chain joins TRBV5-1 and TRBJ2-7, with D unclear. Trimming took 0 bases from V and 2 from J, leaving 15 bases between them. Germline assignment: CDR1 SGHRS and CDR2 YFSETQ. The CDR3 is made up of 16 amino acids. In DNA form, the CDR3 reads TGCGCCAGCAGCTTGGAGCTGGCTCGACCTACCTACGAGCAGTACTTC. It encodes CASSLELARPTYEQYF.

The rearrangement joins TRBV2 to TRBJ1-2; 12 positions agree with TRBD1. V trimming: 7 bases; J trimming: 4 bases; junction bases outside the gene matches: 4. In germline, CDR1 is SNHLY, CDR2 FYNNEI. CDR3 length: 14 amino acids. The CDR3 reads CASTGTGGPYGYTF. DNA of the CDR3: TGTGCCAGCACCGGGACAGGGGGCCCCTATGGCTACACCTTC.